This T cell receptor beta chain was captured by sequencing in a study of T cells after yellow fever vaccination. Study-level information: Each low-cell-number fraction was prepared by means of SMART-Seq v4 Ultra Low Input. Study observations and caveats: The CD4 and CD8 compartments had a small share of their clonotypes in common. The booster saw the reappearance of most primary-vaccination clones (more than 95% CD4, around 88% CD8).

In making TCR cDNA, 5'RACE template switching added a universal primer site and UMIs to it. TCRdb re-derived calls from the 5' RACE reads in MiXCR, one entry per CDR3 protein. The sample lists about 58,000 distinct CDR3 sequences; more than 5.5% were seen once. This clonotype was counted ten times or more. As yet, its antigen is unknown. Losses at the gene ends were 6 bases for V and 0 bases for J; bases not matched to a gene: 6. CDR3 size: 15 residues. Germline V gives CDR1 ENHRY, CDR2 SYGVKD. The sample here was CD8+ T cells sorted from PBMCs, taken on the day of the first yellow fever vaccination. This sequence originates from a young man who received the YFV17D yellow fever vaccine. This chain connects TRBV10-3 to TRBJ2-7, with 9 bases matching TRBD1. CDR3 sequence (DNA): TGTGCCATCAGCCGGACAGGGGAAAGCTCCTACGAGCAGTACTTC. It yields the protein CAISRTGESSYEQYF.